This TCR beta chain was captured in a study of blood T cells in healthy people across ages. Study information: Template switching caught about one barcoded beta molecule for each two T cells.

The germline V gene encodes CDR1 SNHLY and CDR2 FYNNEI. J gave up 3 bases and V 6 bases, and 14 bases lay outside the gene matches. The CDR3 is 17 amino acids. Together with a sample-barcoded 5' primer, a J-beta primer mix was included in a second PCR lasting about 7 to 11 cycles. Sequencing recovered at least 3 million CDR3-containing paired-end reads from each sample. TCRdb re-analysed the 5' RACE reads in MiXCR, keeping a single row per CDR3 protein. The table has about 780,000 distinct CDR3 sequences, roughly 46% seen once. Researchers report isolating at least 7 million PBMCs per sample. This clonotype has a handful of counts. What it binds is unknown. Notes on the study in general: Older age went with lower TCR beta diversity per million T cells, in a roughly linear way.

The TCR originated in an elderly man in good health. Sequences were obtained from blood. This chain uses TRBV2 with TRBJ2-3; 8 bases agree with TRBD1. In nucleotides, the CDR3 is TGTGCCAGCAGCGGATATAAGGACAGGGCGAAAACAGATACGCAGTATTTT. Protein product: CASSGYKDRAKTDTQYF.